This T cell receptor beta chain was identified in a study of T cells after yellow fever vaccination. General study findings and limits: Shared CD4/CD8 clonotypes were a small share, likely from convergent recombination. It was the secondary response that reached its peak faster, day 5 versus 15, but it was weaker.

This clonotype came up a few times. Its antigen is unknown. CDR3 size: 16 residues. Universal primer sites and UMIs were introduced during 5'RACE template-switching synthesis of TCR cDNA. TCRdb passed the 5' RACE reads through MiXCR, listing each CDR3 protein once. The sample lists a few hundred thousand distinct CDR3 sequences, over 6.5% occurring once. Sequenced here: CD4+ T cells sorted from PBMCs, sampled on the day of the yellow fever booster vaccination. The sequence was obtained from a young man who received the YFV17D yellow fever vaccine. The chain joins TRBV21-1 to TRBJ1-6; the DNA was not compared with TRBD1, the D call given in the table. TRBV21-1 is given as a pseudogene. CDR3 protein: CASSSRGTGRNSPLHF. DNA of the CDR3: TGTGCCAGCAGCAGTCGCGGGACAGGGCGTAATTCACCCCTCCACTTT.